The 9 T cell receptor beta chains presented below share a single source sample, sequenced in a study of T-cell reconstitution after alpha-beta-depleted transplantation in children. A library of TCRbeta sequences, prepared with unique molecular identifiers, was generated. TCRdb reanalysed the PCR reads using MiXCR and keeps one entry per CDR3 protein. The sample shows 280,000 or so distinct CDR3 sequences, 9.5% to 13% of them seen only once. The material sequenced was peripheral blood, taken 180 days after TCRalphabeta/CD19-depleted stem cell transplant. These receptors originate from a male patient under 10 years old who had a stem cell transplant for chronic granulomatous disease, so the T cells may come from the graft donor.

This clonotype was recorded a few times. A clone one base away is much larger, so this may be a read error. The chain links TRBV3-1 to TRBJ2-1, with D tentatively TRBD1 or TRBD2 (5 bases each). Germline assignment: CDR1 LGHDT and CDR2 YNNKEL (reference sequence). V shed 10 bases and J shed 8 bases, with 24 bases lying between them. The CDR3 totals 15 residues. CDR3 nucleotide sequence: TGTGCCACCAGGCTAGGGACGGACGGGTCACATGAGCAGTTCTTC. It specifies CATRLGTDGSHEQFF.

This clonotype was counted at least ten times. The chain carries TRBV5-1 and TRBJ2-5; D remains ambiguous. The germline V and J ends were trimmed by 4 bases and 1 base, with 5 bases remaining between them. CDR1 is SGHRS, CDR2 YFSETQ, per germline. The CDR3 length is 12 residues. CDR3 nucleotides: TGCGCCAGCAGCAACCTCCAAGAGACCCAGTACTTC. This translates into CASSNLQETQYF.

This clonotype was seen ten or more times. The chain is built from TRBV15 and TRBJ2-1; no reliable D call. Deletions cut 5 bases from V and 3 bases from J, with 8 bases between. This CDR3 comprises 13 residues. Germline loops: CDR1 LNHNV, CDR2 YYDKDF (reference sequence). Written as DNA, the CDR3 is TGTGCCACCAGCGGGGTAATCTACAATGAGCAGTTCTTC. The encoded protein is CATSGVIYNEQFF.

This clonotype was detected once. In nucleotides, the CDR3 is TGTGCCAGCAGTCCTAGCGGGAGGGTTTACGAGCAGTACTTC. It encodes CASSPSGRVYEQYF. The chain combines TRBV12-3 or TRBV12-4 with TRBJ2-7; 12 bases line up with TRBD2. After removal of 5 bases from V and 4 bases from J, the junction contained 3 bases not matched to a gene. This CDR3 is 14 amino acids long.

A word on this clonotype: This may arise from a read error, as a much more abundant clone is one base away. This chain joins TRBV7-6 and TRBJ2-7; 7 nucleotides align to TRBD2. Germline V gene data show CDR1 as SGHVS and CDR2 as FNYEAQ. The CDR3 totals 16 residues. The junction had 13 bases not matched to a gene; V was cut back by 5 bases and J by 3 bases. CDR3: CASSPMGGTVFYEQYF. In DNA form, the CDR3 reads TGTGCCAGCAGCCCTATGGGGGGGACCGTTTTCTACGAGCAGTACTTC.

This clonotype has ten or more counts. The chain has TRBV6-5 and TRBJ2-1, with D perhaps TRBD1 or TRBD2 (6 bases each). V lost 0 bases to trimming and J lost 6 bases, with 15 bases between them. The CDR3 has 16 residues. CDR1 is MNHEY and CDR2 is SVGAGI in the germline V gene. DNA for the CDR3: TGTGCCAGCAGTTACTCGAAACAGGGAGCGGGCAATGAGCAGTTCTTC. This gives the protein CASSYSKQGAGNEQFF.

This clonotype appeared many times. The chain links TRBV6-1 to TRBJ2-5; weak D call: TRBD2 (6 bases). The germline V gene encodes CDR1 MNHNS and CDR2 SASEGT. Trimming removed 4 bases from V and 2 bases from J, with 17 bases in between. The CDR3 is 16 amino acids. The CDR3 region is CASSVLTTAGQETQYF. In DNA form, the CDR3 reads TGTGCCAGCAGTGTATTGACTACAGCGGGTCAAGAGACCCAGTACTTC.

This clonotype was seen repeatedly, ten times or more. The gene calls are TRBV11-2 and TRBJ2-5; D remains ambiguous. The germline V gene encodes CDR1 SGHAT and CDR2 FQNNGV. The CDR3 has 15 residues. V was cut by 0 bases and J by 4 bases, with 12 bases left in between. In DNA, the CDR3 is TGTGCCAGCAGCTTAGAGGCCCACTTGGGAGAGACCCAGTACTTC. This gives the protein CASSLEAHLGETQYF.

There are many counts of this clonotype. This chain links TRBV7-2 with TRBJ2-3; the D call may be TRBD1 or TRBD2 (5 bases each). Germline values: CDR1 SGHTA, CDR2 FQGNSA. V was shortened by 5 bases and J by 2 bases, with 20 bases between the two germline ends. The CDR3 has 17 amino acids. For the CDR3, the DNA is TGTGCCAGCAGCCAGGACTCGAACCGTGGACACACAGATACGCAGTATTTT. It encodes CASSQDSNRGHTDTQYF.